This T cell receptor (beta chain) came from a study of early T cells in non-severe SARS-CoV-2 infection. The CDR3 totals 15 residues. The germline CDR1 and CDR2 sequences are GTSNPN and SVGIG (reference sequence). Trimming stripped 3 bases from V and 16 bases from J, with 28 bases between. Unique molecular identifiers were affixed to single, distinct cDNA molecules. TCRdb reprocessed the 5' RACE reads via MiXCR and lists one record per CDR3 protein. Of some 80,000 distinct CDR3 sequences in the sample, about 5% were seen once. This clonotype was recorded a few times. The sequence derives from an adult who was a healthcare worker with PCR-confirmed SARS-CoV-2 infection or an uninfected control (not recorded which). Sequencing was performed on whole blood, taken at baseline. The chain employs TRBV30 and TRBJ2-1; D is possibly TRBD2 (6 bases). CDR3 DNA sequence: TGTGCCTGGAGAACCTCCGGAGGGACCAGTGCCGGGGGATTCTTC. The encoded protein is CAWRTSGGTSAGGFF. The variable domain in full, completed from reference TRBV30 and TRBJ2-1, reads SQTIHQWPATLVQPVGSPLSLECTVEGTSNPNLYWYRQAAGRGLQLLFYSVGIGQISSEVPQNLSASRPQDRQFILSSKKLLLSDSGFYLCAWRTSGGTSAGGFFGPGTRLTVL.